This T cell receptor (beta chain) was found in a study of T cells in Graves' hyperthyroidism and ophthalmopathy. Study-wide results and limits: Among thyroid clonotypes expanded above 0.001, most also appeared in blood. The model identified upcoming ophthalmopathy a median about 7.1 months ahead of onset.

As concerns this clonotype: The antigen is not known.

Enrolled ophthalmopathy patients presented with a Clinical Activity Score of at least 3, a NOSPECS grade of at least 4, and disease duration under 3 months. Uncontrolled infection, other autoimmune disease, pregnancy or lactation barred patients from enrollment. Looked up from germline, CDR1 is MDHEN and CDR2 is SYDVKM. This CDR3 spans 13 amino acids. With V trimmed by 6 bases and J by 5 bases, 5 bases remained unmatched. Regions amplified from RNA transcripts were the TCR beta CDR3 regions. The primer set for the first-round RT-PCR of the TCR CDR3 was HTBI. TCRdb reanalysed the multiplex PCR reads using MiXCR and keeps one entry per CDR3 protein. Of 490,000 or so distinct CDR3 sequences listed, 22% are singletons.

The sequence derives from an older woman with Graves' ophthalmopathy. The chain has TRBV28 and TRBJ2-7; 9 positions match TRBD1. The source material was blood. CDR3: CASRGQGNDEQYF. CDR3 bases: TGTGCCAGCAGGGGACAGGGAAATGACGAGCAGTACTTC. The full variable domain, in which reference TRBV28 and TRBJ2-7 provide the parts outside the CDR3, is DVKVTQSSRYLVKRTGEKVFLECVQDMDHENMFWYRQDPGLGLRLIYFSYDVKMKEKGDIPEGYSVSREKKERFSLILESASTNQTSMYLCASRGQGNDEQYFGPGTRLTVT.